The 8 T cell receptor beta chains given below trace back to one sample, sequenced in a study of T cell changes during pregnancy in multiple sclerosis. Here immunoSEQ multiplex PCR was the method, and the copy in TCRdb shows in-frame clones only, minus some. Of just under 45,000 clones listed, 95% to 97% are singletons. The starting material was peripheral blood, obtained in the second trimester of pregnancy. The source of these receptors is a female donor with multiple sclerosis, enrolled in a pregnancy study.

This sequence joins TRBV2 and TRBJ1-5; D may be TRBD1 (5 bases). Germline V lookup: CDR1 SNHLY, CDR2 FYNNEI. The CDR3 runs 16 residues. Trimming removed 7 bases at V and 4 bases at J, with 20 bases between. The CDR3 protein is CASTRQGLGQNQPQHF. The CDR3 DNA is TGTGCCAGCACCCGTCAGGGTTTGGGCCAGAATCAGCCCCAGCATTTT.

The V call is TRBV6-5, the J call TRBJ2-7, with D possibly matching TRBD2 (7 bases). Trimming took 7 bases from V and 8 from J, leaving 18 bases between them. The CDR3 totals 13 residues. Germline V gene data show CDR1 as MNHEY and CDR2 as SVGAGI. CDR3 residues: CASTTEGGTQQYF. In DNA form, the CDR3 reads TGTGCCAGCACAACTGAGGGGGGGACTCAGCAGTACTTC.

The chain is built from TRBV19 and TRBJ2-2; 7 bases agree with TRBD1. This CDR3 spans 17 amino acids. Germline V gives CDR1 LNHDA, CDR2 SQIVND (reference sequence). Germline trimming cut 3 bases from V and 6 bases from J; bases unmatched to any gene: 13. This CDR3 is CASSMGQSWTKPGELFF. The CDR3 coding sequence is TGTGCCAGTAGTATGGGACAGTCGTGGACAAAACCCGGGGAGCTGTTTTTT.

The chain has TRBV7-2 and TRBJ2-3; 7 bases map to TRBD2. The CDR3 extends over 16 amino acids. The ends lost 2 bases at V and 4 bases at J; junction bases unmatched: 9. Germline V gene sequence: CDR1 SGHTA, CDR2 FQGNSA. The CDR3 bases are TGTGCCAGCAGCTTAAAGACTAGCAGGTCAGCAGATACGCAGTATTTT. Its protein product is CASSLKTSRSADTQYF.

V gene TRBV2 combines with J gene TRBJ2-1, with TRBD2 matching over 11 bases. V lost 2 bases and J lost 7; bases outside the gene matches: 7. CDR1 is SNHLY, CDR2 FYNNEI, per germline. The CDR3 is 16 amino acids. CDR3 sequence (DNA): TGTGCCAGCAGTGAAACCTCTAGCGGGAGGTTGAATGAGCAGTTCTTC. This codes for CASSETSSGRLNEQFF.

The chain is built from TRBV4-2 and TRBJ2-2, with a weak D call TRBD1 (5 bases). Germline CDR1 and CDR2: LGHNA and YNFKEQ. The CDR3 extends over 16 amino acids. Trimming removed 4 bases at V and 3 bases at J, with 15 bases between. The CDR3 loop is CASSPGKGWDTGELFF. In DNA form, the CDR3 reads TGTGCCAGCAGCCCAGGGAAAGGGTGGGACACCGGGGAGCTGTTTTTT.

The J gene is TRBJ1-2, the V gene TRBV6-5, with D possibly being TRBD1 (5 bases). Germline-derived CDR1 and CDR2 are MNHEY and SVGAGI. The CDR3 totals 13 residues. V was cut by 5 bases and J by 6 bases, with 13 bases left in between. The CDR3: CASSRWDSDGYTF. CDR3 nucleotide sequence: TGTGCCAGCAGTAGGTGGGACTCGGATGGCTACACCTTC.

This clone was seen once. This sequence joins TRBV2 and TRBJ1-2; 8 bases match TRBD1. There are 13 residues in the CDR3. Germline CDR1 SNHLY, CDR2 FYNNEI. Trimming cost V 6 bases and J 3 bases; bases outside gene matches: 3. The CDR3 region is CASSAGGDYGYTF. In nucleotides, the CDR3 is TGTGCCAGCAGCGCAGGGGGCGACTATGGCTACACCTTC.